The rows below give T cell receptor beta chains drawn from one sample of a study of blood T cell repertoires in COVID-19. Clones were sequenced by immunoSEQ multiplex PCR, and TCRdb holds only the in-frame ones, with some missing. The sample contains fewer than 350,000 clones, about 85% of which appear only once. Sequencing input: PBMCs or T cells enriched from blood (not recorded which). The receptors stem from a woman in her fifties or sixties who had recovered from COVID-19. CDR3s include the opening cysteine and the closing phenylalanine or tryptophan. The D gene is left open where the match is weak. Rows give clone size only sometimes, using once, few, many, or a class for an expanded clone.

CDR3nt: TGCAGCGTTGATACGGGACAGGGGCTTGCTAACTATGGCTACACCTTC
CDR3aa: CSVDTGQGLANYGYTF
v_gene: TRBV29-1
d_gene: TRBD1
abundance: few
j_gene: TRBJ1-2

CDR3nt: TGTGCCAGCAGCTCCGGGACAGCCTACTACGAGCAGTACTTC
CDR3aa: CASSSGTAYYEQYF
v_gene: TRBV7-2
d_gene: TRBD1
abundance: -
j_gene: TRBJ2-7

CDR3nt: TGTGCCAGCATTGTACCGGGACAGGGAGTCTACGAGCAGTACTTC
CDR3aa: CASIVPGQGVYEQYF
v_gene: TRBV6-5
d_gene: TRBD1
abundance: -
j_gene: TRBJ2-7

CDR3nt: TGCGCCAGCAGTCGGACTAGCGGGAATCAAGAGACCCAGTACTTC
CDR3aa: CASSRTSGNQETQYF
v_gene: TRBV10-1
d_gene: TRBD2
abundance: -
j_gene: TRBJ2-5

CDR3nt: TGTGCCACCAGTGAGGCGGGGGCAGACACTGAAGCTTTCTTT
CDR3aa: CATSEAGADTEAFF
v_gene: TRBV24-1
d_gene: -
abundance: -
j_gene: TRBJ1-1

CDR3nt: TGTGCCAGCAGCTTACAGGGGGCGGGAGGAGAGACCCAGTACTTC
CDR3aa: CASSLQGAGGETQYF
v_gene: TRBV5-4
d_gene: -
abundance: -
j_gene: TRBJ2-5

CDR3nt: TGTGCCTGGAGTCCGGGGACAGTTAATGAAAAACTGTTTTTT
CDR3aa: CAWSPGTVNEKLFF
v_gene: TRBV30
d_gene: TRBD1
abundance: -
j_gene: TRBJ1-4

CDR3nt: TGCGCCAGCAGCCAAATTAGCGGGAGCTCCTACGAGCAGTACTTC
CDR3aa: CASSQISGSSYEQYF
v_gene: TRBV5-1
d_gene: TRBD2
abundance: -
j_gene: TRBJ2-7

CDR3nt: TGTGCCAGTAGTAGGACAACCAACTATGGCTACACCTTC
CDR3aa: CASSRTTNYGYTF
v_gene: TRBV19
d_gene: -
abundance: -
j_gene: TRBJ1-2

CDR3nt: TGTGCCTGGAGTGTATCGGACAGAAACACCGGGGAGCTGTTTTTT
CDR3aa: CAWSVSDRNTGELFF
v_gene: TRBV30
d_gene: -
abundance: -
j_gene: TRBJ2-2

CDR3nt: TGTGCCACCAGCAGAGAACCCCCGCAGGGGAGTGAAAAACTGTTTTTT
CDR3aa: CATSREPPQGSEKLFF
v_gene: TRBV15
d_gene: -
abundance: -
j_gene: TRBJ1-4

CDR3nt: TGTGCCAGTAGTACCCGAATCGACACTTATAGCAATCAGCCCCAGCATTTT
CDR3aa: CASSTRIDTYSNQPQHF
v_gene: TRBV19
d_gene: -
abundance: -
j_gene: TRBJ1-5

CDR3nt: TGTGCCAGCAGCCCGCGGGACCTACCCCGGGAAGGCTACACCTTC
CDR3aa: CASSPRDLPREGYTF
v_gene: TRBV14
d_gene: -
abundance: -
j_gene: TRBJ1-2

CDR3nt: TGTGCCAGTAGTATTGGCAGCTCCTACGAGCAGTACTTC
CDR3aa: CASSIGSSYEQYF
v_gene: TRBV19
d_gene: -
abundance: -
j_gene: TRBJ2-7

CDR3nt: TGTGCCAGCAGTTTAGCGGGGGCAGATACGCAGTATTTT
CDR3aa: CASSLAGADTQYF
v_gene: TRBV28
d_gene: TRBD2
abundance: -
j_gene: TRBJ2-3

CDR3nt: TGTGCCTGGAGTGCGGGTATCTCTGGAAACACCATATATTTT
CDR3aa: CAWSAGISGNTIYF
v_gene: TRBV30
d_gene: -
abundance: -
j_gene: TRBJ1-3

CDR3nt: TGTGCCAGTAGTATGGGGCCAGGGGGCCACAACACTCTCACCTTC
CDR3aa: CASSMGPGGHNTLTF
v_gene: TRBV19
d_gene: TRBD1
abundance: -
j_gene: TRBJ1-2

CDR3nt: TGTGCCAGCAGCGTAGATTGGACAGGGGGCGATGAGCAGTTCTTC
CDR3aa: CASSVDWTGGDEQFF
v_gene: TRBV9
d_gene: TRBD1
abundance: once
j_gene: TRBJ2-1